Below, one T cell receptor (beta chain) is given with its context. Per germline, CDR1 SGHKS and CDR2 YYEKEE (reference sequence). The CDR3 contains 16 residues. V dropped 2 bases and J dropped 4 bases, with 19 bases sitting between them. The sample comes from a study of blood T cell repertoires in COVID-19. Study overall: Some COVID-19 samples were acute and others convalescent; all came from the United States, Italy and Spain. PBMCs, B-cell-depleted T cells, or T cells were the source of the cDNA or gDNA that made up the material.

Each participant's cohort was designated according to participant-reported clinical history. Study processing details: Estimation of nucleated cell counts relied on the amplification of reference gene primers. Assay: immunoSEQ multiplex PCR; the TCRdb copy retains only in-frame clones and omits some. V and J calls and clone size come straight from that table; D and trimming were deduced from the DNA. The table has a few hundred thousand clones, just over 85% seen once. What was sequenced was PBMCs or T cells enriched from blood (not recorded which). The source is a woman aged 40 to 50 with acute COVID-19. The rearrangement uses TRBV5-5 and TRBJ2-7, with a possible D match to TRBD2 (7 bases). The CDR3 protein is CASSLTGGGPLYEQYF. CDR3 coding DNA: TGTGCCAGCAGCTTAACGGGCGGGGGCCCTCTTTACGAGCAGTACTTC.